This T cell receptor (beta chain) was identified in a study of CD8+ T cells in alopecia areata. In the study overall: The tofacitinib course ran for 6 to 18 months and was followed by 6 months off drug.

Obtained from alopecia areata patients were lesional scalp punch biopsies along with peripheral blood. T lymphocytes (CD4+ and CD8+) were sorted from PBMCs. The V segment lost 6 bases and the J segment 3 bases; nucleotides outside the gene matches: 12. Germline CDR1 is SNHLY and CDR2 is FYNNEI. CDR3 size: 16 residues. RNA extraction and reverse transcription yielded cDNA as sequencing template. The protocol was immunoSEQ multiplex PCR, while the TCRdb copy is restricted to in-frame clones and leaves out a portion. The sample has 100,000 to 150,000 clones; about 50% are singletons. The rearrangement uses TRBV2 and TRBJ2-5; 8 positions agree with TRBD2. The sample here was CD8+ T cells sorted from blood, taken at week 0. This TCR was sampled from a human donor with alopecia areata. The CDR3 region has the DNA TGTGCCAGCAGCAACATGCTGGCACTAGCGGAAGAGACCCAGTACTTC. This codes for CASSNMLALAEETQYF.